This T cell receptor beta chain was documented in a study of cytomegalovirus exposure and HLA in healthy donors. The ends lost 1 base at V and 14 bases at J; junction bases unmatched: 7. The CDR3 has 11 residues. CDR1 and CDR2 from the germline V gene are DFQATT and SNEGSKA (reference sequence). With respect to this clone: No antigen is known for it.

Study-wide findings and caveats: Segments of the TCR beta V type were, in most cases, productive about 87% or about 30% of the time in an earlier analysis.

The PCR was carried out with 60 Vbeta primers and 13 Jbeta primers. Study processing details: Unique TCR beta chains totaled 65 million to 95 million in a later count, with around 12 million of them shared. Method: immunoSEQ multiplex PCR; TCRdb's copy keeps in-frame clones and lacks some. That table furnishes V, J and clone size, whereas the DNA furnished D and trimming. The table has around 65,000 clones, 68% seen once. The sequence derives from a man between 35 and 55 years old in good health and CMV-seropositive. V gene TRBV20-1 combines with J gene TRBJ2-5; 7 positions match TRBD2. Sequenced input: PBMCs. The CDR3 sequence: CSARALAEVYF. DNA of the CDR3: TGCAGTGCTAGAGCTCTAGCGGAGGTCTACTTC.